A selection of T cell receptor beta chains follows, all from one sample in a study of radiation and T cells in renal cell carcinoma. Measured with immunoSEQ multiplex PCR; TCRdb has only the in-frame clones, and not every one. The data hold some 60,000 clones, with roughly 79% observed a single time. The material sequenced was blood, taken from a patient whose treatment included radiotherapy and nephrectomy. The receptors here all came from a man aged 55 to 70 with renal cell carcinoma. Each CDR3 is given with its conserved first and last residue. The order of the fields is clone size, D gene, V gene, J gene, CDR3 DNA, CDR3 protein. D genes are given only for firm matches. Clone size is shown for a subset of rows, as once, few, many or a class of expanded clone.

>.|.|TRBV27|TRBJ2-5
TGTGCCAGCAGTTTACGAATTTCAGGGGTGAGGCAAGAGACCCAGTACTTC
CASSLRISGVRQETQYF
>few|.|TRBV20-1|TRBJ1-1
TGCAGTGCCGTAGACAGCACCGAAGCTTTCTTT
CSAVDSTEAFF
>.|.|TRBV9|TRBJ2-1
TGTGCCAGCAGCGTAGACAATGAGCAGTTCTTC
CASSVDNEQFF
>.|.|TRBV5-4|TRBJ2-7
TGTGCCAGCAGCTTGGCCGGGAACCCAGGGGGGTTCGAGCAGTACTTC
CASSLAGNPGGFEQYF
>.|.|TRBV7-2|TRBJ1-6
TGTGCCAGCAGCTTAGGCAGCTCCTATAATTCACCCCTCCACTTT
CASSLGSSYNSPLHF
>.|.|TRBV5-6|TRBJ2-2
TGTGCCAGCAGCTTGGCCCGCCTAGCAAGGACCACCGGGGAGCTGTTTTTT
CASSLARLARTTGELFF
>few|TRBD1|TRBV19|TRBJ1-1
TGTGCCAGTAGTAAACCGGGACAGGGGTACGGAGGAACTGAAGCTTTCTTT
CASSKPGQGYGGTEAFF
>.|.|TRBV19|TRBJ2-7
TGTGCCAGTAGAACGGACGCCGGGACCTACGAGCAGTACTTC
CASRTDAGTYEQYF
>.|.|TRBV7-9|TRBJ1-1
TGTGCCAGCAGCTTAGAGACCCTGGGACGAGTAAAGACTGAAGCTTTCTTT
CASSLETLGRVKTEAFF
>.|TRBD1|TRBV7-7|TRBJ2-3
TGTGCCAGCAGCTTGACAGGGTTGAGCACAGATACGCAGTATTTT
CASSLTGLSTDTQYF
>.|.|TRBV2|TRBJ1-2
TGTGCCAGCAGTGAAGTCTCCGGGGGCTATGGCTACACCTTC
CASSEVSGGYGYTF
>few|.|TRBV10-3|TRBJ2-2
TGTGCCATCAGGCCCTATGGGGAAAACACCGGGGAGCTGTTTTTT
CAIRPYGENTGELFF
>.|.|TRBV11-3|TRBJ1-4
TGTGCCAGCAGGCGGGGGATTAACGAAAAACTGTTTTTT
CASRRGINEKLFF
>few|.|TRBV6-5|TRBJ1-1
TGTGCCAGCCTATCTGCCGTGGGACGGAACACTGAAGCTTTCTTT
CASLSAVGRNTEAFF
>.|.|TRBV16|TRBJ1-1
TGTGCCAGCAGCCAATCTTGGGGGAGGGCTGAAGCTTTCTTT
CASSQSWGRAEAFF
>few|TRBD1|TRBV27|TRBJ2-3
TGTGCCAGCAGTAAACAGACAGGGGCAGATACGCAGTATTTT
CASSKQTGADTQYF
>.|TRBD1|TRBV6-1|TRBJ2-7
TGTGCCAGCAGTGCCCCGACGAGTAGGACAGGGGCCCACGAGCAGTACTTC
CASSAPTSRTGAHEQYF
>.|.|TRBV4-3|TRBJ1-2
TGCGCCAGCAGCCAAGAAACAGCGGCTGGCTACACCTTC
CASSQETAAGYTF
>.|.|TRBV7-9|TRBJ1-2
TGTGCCAGCAGCTACCCTCGGGGGCCCGGGGGAGGCTATGGCTACACCTTC
CASSYPRGPGGGYGYTF
>.|.|TRBV30|TRBJ1-5
TGTGCCTGGAGTGTACAAGGGGGCAATCAGCCCCAGCATTTT
CAWSVQGGNQPQHF
>few|.|TRBV30|TRBJ1-1
TGTGCCGGAGAAATGAACACTGAAGCTTTCTTT
CAGEMNTEAFF
>.|.|TRBV5-4|TRBJ2-7
TGTGCCAGCAGCAATCCTACCGGGACACGGAACTACGAGCAGTACTTC
CASSNPTGTRNYEQYF
>.|.|TRBV6-1|TRBJ2-3
TGTGCCAGCAGGTTGACGGGAGATACGCAGTATTTT
CASRLTGDTQYF
>.|.|TRBV5-8|TRBJ2-7
TGTGCCAGCAGCCCTCCAAATATCTACGAGCAGTACTTC
CASSPPNIYEQYF
>.|.|TRBV2|TRBJ2-4
TGTGCCAGCAGACTACAGGGACACCGGGACATTCAGTACTTC
CASRLQGHRDIQYF
>.|.|TRBV6-5|TRBJ2-4
TGTGCCAGCAGATCGAGAGGAGCCAAAAACATTCAGTACTTC
CASRSRGAKNIQYF
>.|TRBD2|TRBV5-5|TRBJ2-2
TGTGCCAGCAGCATAAAGTCCCTAGCGGGAGGTCTATTTTACGGGGAGCTGTTTTTT
CASSIKSLAGGLFYGELFF
>.|.|TRBV5-1|TRBJ1-3
TGCGCCAGCAGCATCTCCGGGACAACTGGAAACACCATATATTTT
CASSISGTTGNTIYF
>.|.|TRBV6-5|TRBJ1-1
TGTGCCAGCACCTCAGGGATTCAGAACACTGAAGCTTTCTTT
CASTSGIQNTEAFF
>.|.|TRBV9|TRBJ2-2
TGTGCCAGCAGCGCCTTCGGGTCGAGGGGGATCGGGGAGCTGTTTTTT
CASSAFGSRGIGELFF
>.|TRBD2|TRBV19|TRBJ2-7
TGTGCCAGTATTTGGGCGGGGGGCCACTACGAGCAGTACTTC
CASIWAGGHYEQYF
>few|TRBD2|TRBV6-6|TRBJ2-1
TGTGCCAGCAGTCCCGGACTAGCGTCCCTTGCTGAGCAGTTCTTC
CASSPGLASLAEQFF
>once|TRBD2|TRBV9|TRBJ2-3
TGTGCCAGCAGCGTACTAAGCGGGAGGGCAGATACGCAGTATTTT
CASSVLSGRADTQYF
>.|TRBD1|TRBV6-5|TRBJ1-6
TGTGCCAGCAGTTACCGGACAGGGGATGACTATGCACCCCTCCACTTT
CASSYRTGDDYAPLHF
>few|.|TRBV7-3|TRBJ1-5
TGTGCCAGCAGCTCCACAGCTAATCAGCCCCAGCATTTT
CASSSTANQPQHF
>.|.|TRBV5-6|TRBJ2-7
TGTGCCAGCAGCTTCCCAGTCGGCGAGCAGTACTTC
CASSFPVGEQYF
>medium-sized|.|TRBV7-2|TRBJ1-6
TGTGCCAGCAGCTTAGTAACAGGGCTTAATTCACCCCTCCACTTT
CASSLVTGLNSPLHF
>once|.|TRBV2|TRBJ1-2
TGTGCCAGCACTAAGGCCCGAAATGGCTACACCTTC
CASTKARNGYTF
>once|.|TRBV5-1|TRBJ1-6
TGCGCCAGCAGCAGTGACCCAGGATCGAGTAATTCACCCCTCCACTTT
CASSSDPGSSNSPLHF
>.|.|TRBV18|TRBJ2-2
TGTGCCAGCTCACCCCCGGTCACAGGGAACACCGGGGAGCTGTTTTTT
CASSPPVTGNTGELFF
>once|TRBD2|TRBV25-1|TRBJ2-3
TGTGCCAGCAGTGATCCGGTTGGGCGGGAGGTGTCAGATACGCAGTATTTT
CASSDPVGREVSDTQYF
>.|.|TRBV10-3|TRBJ1-5
TGTGCCATCAGTGACCCAGGGGTCGGTCAGCCCCAGCATTTT
CAISDPGVGQPQHF